This T cell receptor beta chain derives from a study of neurological immune-mediated disorders. Study-wide context: The approximately 34 multiple sclerosis patients comprised roughly 30 that were relapsing-remitting and 3 that were secondary progressive. Study conclusions and caveats: The repertoires of 18 of 34 multiple sclerosis patients fell into one related-CDR3 cluster (a possible signature) under phylogenetic grouping. No CDR3 amino acid sequences recurred among expanded clones across subjects, suggesting private repertoires in all groups.

From 15-18 subjects, every sequencing run obtained over 160 million TCR-beta sequences. MiXCR, applied by TCRdb to the 5' RACE reads, yields one record per CDR3 protein. Of fewer than 75,000 distinct CDR3 sequences listed, 4.5% are singletons. The length of the CDR3 is 13 residues. Trimming cost V 4 bases and J 5 bases, with 13 bases left between them. In germline, CDR1 is SGHKS, CDR2 YYEKEE (reference sequence). This clonotype rates as medium-sized. Its antigen is unidentified. The receptor's source is a man in his thirties or forties with multiple sclerosis. Sample: PBMCs. The gene calls are TRBV5-5 and TRBJ2-7; D not certain. CDR3 DNA sequence: TGTGCCAGCAGCCAAGGGTTTCGCAACGAGCAGTACGTC. Translated: CASSQGFRNEQYV.